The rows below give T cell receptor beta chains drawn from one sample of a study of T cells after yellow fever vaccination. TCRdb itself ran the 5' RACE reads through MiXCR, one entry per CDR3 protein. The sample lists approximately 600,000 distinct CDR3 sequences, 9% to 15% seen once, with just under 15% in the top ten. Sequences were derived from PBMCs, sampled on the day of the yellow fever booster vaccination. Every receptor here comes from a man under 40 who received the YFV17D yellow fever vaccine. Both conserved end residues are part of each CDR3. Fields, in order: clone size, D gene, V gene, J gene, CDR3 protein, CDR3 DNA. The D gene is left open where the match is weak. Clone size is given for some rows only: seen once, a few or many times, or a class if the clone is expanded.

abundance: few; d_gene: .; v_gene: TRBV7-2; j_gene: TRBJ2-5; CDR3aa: CASSAGNQETQYF; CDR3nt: TGTGCCAGCAGCGCCGGTAACCAAGAGACCCAGTACTTC
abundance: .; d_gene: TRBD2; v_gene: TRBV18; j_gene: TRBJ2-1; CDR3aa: CASSPPGLATTYNEQFF; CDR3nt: TGTGCCAGCTCACCACCGGGACTAGCGACAACCTACAATGAGCAGTTCTTC
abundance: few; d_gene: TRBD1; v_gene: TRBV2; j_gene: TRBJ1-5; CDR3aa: CASSEPFGTGNQPQHF; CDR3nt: TGTGCCAGCAGTGAGCCGTTCGGGACAGGTAATCAGCCCCAGCATTTT
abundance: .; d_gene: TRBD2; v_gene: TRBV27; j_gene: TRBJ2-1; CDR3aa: CASSQYGLAGVKFF; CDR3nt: TGTGCCAGCAGTCAATACGGACTAGCGGGAGTTAAGTTCTTC
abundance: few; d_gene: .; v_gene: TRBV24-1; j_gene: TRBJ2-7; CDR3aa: CATSDSAALKAYEQYF; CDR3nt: .
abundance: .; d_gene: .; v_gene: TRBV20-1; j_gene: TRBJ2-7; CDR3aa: CSARGSDFVYEQYF; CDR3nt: TGCAGTGCTAGAGGGAGCGACTTCGTCTACGAGCAGTACTTC
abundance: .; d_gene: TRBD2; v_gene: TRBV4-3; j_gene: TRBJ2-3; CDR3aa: CASSQSGLAGGRDTQYF; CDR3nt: TGCGCCAGCAGCCAATCCGGACTAGCGGGAGGTCGGGATACGCAGTATTTT
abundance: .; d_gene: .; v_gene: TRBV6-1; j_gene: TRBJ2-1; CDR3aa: CASSPEPRGNEQFF; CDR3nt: TGTGCCAGCAGCCCCGAGCCGCGGGGAAATGAGCAGTTCTTC
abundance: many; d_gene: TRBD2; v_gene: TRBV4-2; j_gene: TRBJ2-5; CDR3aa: CASSHPGLASETQYF; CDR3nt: TGTGCCAGCAGCCACCCGGGACTAGCATCAGAGACCCAGTACTTC
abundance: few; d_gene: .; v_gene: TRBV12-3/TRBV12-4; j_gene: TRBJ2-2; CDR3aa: CASSRVLPVPGELFF; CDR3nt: TGTGCCAGCAGCCGAGTATTACCCGTACCGGGGGAGCTGTTTTTT
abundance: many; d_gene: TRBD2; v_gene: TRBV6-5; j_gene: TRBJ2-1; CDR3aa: CASILGSGGGNEQFF; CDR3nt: TGTGCCAGCATTTTAGGTAGCGGGGGGGGGAATGAGCAGTTCTTC
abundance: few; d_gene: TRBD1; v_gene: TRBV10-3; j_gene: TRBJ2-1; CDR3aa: CATAPGQGALVDEQFF; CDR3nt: TGTGCCACCGCTCCGGGACAGGGGGCGCTTGTGGATGAGCAGTTCTTC
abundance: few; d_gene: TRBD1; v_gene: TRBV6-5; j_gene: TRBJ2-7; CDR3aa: CASSYGLRTGSSYEQYF; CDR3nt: TGTGCCAGCAGTTATGGCCTACGGACAGGAAGCTCCTACGAGCAGTACTTC
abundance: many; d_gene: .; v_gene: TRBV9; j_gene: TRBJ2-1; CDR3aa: CASSEAGNEQFF; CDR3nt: TGTGCCAGCAGCGAGGCGGGTAATGAGCAGTTCTTC
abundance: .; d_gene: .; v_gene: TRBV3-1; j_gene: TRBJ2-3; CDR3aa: CAISQQPPSVPGDTQYF; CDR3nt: TGTGCCATCAGCCAACAACCTCCTAGCGTCCCAGGGGATACGCAGTATTTT
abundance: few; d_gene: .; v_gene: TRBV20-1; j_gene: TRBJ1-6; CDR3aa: CSASDVLNSPLHF; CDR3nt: TGCAGTGCTAGTGACGTGTTGAATTCACCCCTCCACTTT
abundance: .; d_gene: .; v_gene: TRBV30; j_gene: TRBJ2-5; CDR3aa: CAWSGNLETQYF; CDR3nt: TGTGCCTGGAGTGGGAATTTGGAGACCCAGTACTTC
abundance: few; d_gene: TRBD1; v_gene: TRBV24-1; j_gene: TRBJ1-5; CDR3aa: CATSEGTGRNQPQHF; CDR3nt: TGTGCCACCAGTGAAGGGACAGGGAGGAATCAGCCCCAGCATTTT
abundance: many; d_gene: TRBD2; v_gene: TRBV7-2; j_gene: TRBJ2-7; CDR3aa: CASSPSGRIYEQYF; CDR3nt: TGTGCCAGCAGCCCGAGCGGGAGGATTTACGAGCAGTACTTC
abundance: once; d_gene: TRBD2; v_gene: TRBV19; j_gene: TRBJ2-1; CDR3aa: CASSMTSGRSNEQFF; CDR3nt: TGTGCCAGTAGTATGACTAGCGGGAGATCGAATGAGCAGTTCTTC
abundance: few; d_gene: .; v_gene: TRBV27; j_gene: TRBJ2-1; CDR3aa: CASTRDQAYNEQFF; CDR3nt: TGTGCCAGCACCAGGGATCAAGCCTACAATGAGCAGTTCTTC
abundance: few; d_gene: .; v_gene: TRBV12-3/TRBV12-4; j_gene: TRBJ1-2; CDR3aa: CASSLARGPGGYTF; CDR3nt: TGTGCCAGCAGTTTAGCGAGGGGCCCTGGTGGCTACACCTTC
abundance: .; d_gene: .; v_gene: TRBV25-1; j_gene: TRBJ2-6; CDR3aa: CASMSGANVLTF; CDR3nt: TGTGCCAGCATGTCCGGGGCCAACGTCCTGACTTTC
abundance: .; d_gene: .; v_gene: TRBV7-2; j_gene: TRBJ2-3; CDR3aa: CASSLARRVTDTQYF; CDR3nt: TGTGCCAGCAGCTTAGCCCGGAGGGTAACAGATACGCAGTATTTT
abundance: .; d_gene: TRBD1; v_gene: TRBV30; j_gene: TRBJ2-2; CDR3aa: CALKTGGGTGELFF; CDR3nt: TGTGCCCTGAAGACAGGGGGAGGCACCGGGGAGCTGTTTTTT
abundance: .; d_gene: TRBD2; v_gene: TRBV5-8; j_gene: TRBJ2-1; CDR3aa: CASSEEMGRGEFF; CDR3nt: TGTGCCAGCAGCGAAGAGATGGGCCGGGGGGAGTTCTTC
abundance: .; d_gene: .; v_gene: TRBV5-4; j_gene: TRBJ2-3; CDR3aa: CASSSVLPDTQYF; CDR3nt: TGTGCCAGCAGCTCAGTGCTGCCAGATACGCAGTATTTT
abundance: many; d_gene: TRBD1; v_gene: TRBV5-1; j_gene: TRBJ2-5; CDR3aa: CASSLAPTGVQETQYF; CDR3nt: TGCGCCAGCAGCTTGGCCCCGACAGGGGTCCAAGAGACCCAGTACTTC
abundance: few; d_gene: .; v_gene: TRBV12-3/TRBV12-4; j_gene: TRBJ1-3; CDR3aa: CASRGGEGNTIYF; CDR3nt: TGTGCCAGCCGGGGTGGAGAAGGAAACACCATATATTTT
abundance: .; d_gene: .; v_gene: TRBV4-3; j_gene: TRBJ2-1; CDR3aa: CASSPDQYNEQFF; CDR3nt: TGCGCCAGCAGCCCCGACCAGTACAATGAGCAGTTCTTC
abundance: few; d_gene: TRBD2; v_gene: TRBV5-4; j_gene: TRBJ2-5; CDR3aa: CASSAVVAGGTLSETQYF; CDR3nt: TGTGCCAGCAGCGCCGTGGTGGCGGGAGGGACGCTTTCAGAGACCCAGTACTTC
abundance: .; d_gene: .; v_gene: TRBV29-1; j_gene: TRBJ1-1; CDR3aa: CSVDSSMNTEAFF; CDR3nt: TGCAGCGTTGATTCCAGCATGAACACTGAAGCTTTCTTT
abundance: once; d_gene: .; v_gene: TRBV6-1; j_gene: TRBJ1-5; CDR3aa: CASSDGGGHGNQPQHF; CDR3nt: TGTGCCAGCAGTGACGGGGGAGGGCATGGCAATCAGCCCCAGCATTTT
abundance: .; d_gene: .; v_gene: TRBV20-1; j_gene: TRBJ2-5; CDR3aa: CSAGRGTQETQYF; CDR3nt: TGCAGTGCCGGGCGGGGCACCCAAGAGACCCAGTACTTC
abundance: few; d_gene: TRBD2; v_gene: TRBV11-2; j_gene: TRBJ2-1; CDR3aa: CASSLPPSGRALGNEQFF; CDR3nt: TGTGCCAGCAGCTTACCTCCTAGCGGGAGGGCCCTCGGCAATGAGCAGTTCTTC
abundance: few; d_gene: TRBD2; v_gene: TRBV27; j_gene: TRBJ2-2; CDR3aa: CASSHFGLDVSNTGELFF; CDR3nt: TGTGCCAGCAGTCATTTTGGACTAGACGTTAGTAACACCGGGGAGCTGTTTTTT
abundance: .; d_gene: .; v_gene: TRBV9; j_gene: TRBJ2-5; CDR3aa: CASSNLGTHETQYF; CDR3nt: TGTGCCAGCAGCAACTTGGGCACACATGAGACCCAGTACTTC
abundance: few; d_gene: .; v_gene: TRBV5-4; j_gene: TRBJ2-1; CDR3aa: CASSLYSYEQFF; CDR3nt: TGTGCCAGCAGCTTGTATTCATATGAGCAGTTCTTC
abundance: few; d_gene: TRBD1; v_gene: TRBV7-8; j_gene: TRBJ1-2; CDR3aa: CASSLDGTGNGYTF; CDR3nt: TGTGCCAGCAGCTTAGATGGGACAGGGAATGGCTACACCTTC
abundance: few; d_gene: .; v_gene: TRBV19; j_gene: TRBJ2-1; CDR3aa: CASSMGGNEQFF; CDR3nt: TGTGCCAGTAGTATGGGGGGAAATGAGCAGTTCTTC
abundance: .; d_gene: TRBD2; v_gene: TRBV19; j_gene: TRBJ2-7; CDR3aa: CASSTPSGRGWQYF; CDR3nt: TGTGCCAGTAGTACGCCTAGCGGGAGAGGCTGGCAGTACTTC
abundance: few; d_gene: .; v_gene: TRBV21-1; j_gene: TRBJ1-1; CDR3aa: CASSKGVGQMVNTEAFF; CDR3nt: TGTGCCAGCAGCAAAGGGGTGGGACAGATGGTGAACACTGAAGCTTTCTTT
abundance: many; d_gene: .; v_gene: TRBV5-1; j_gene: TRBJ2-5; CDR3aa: CASSLNQPETQYF; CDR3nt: TGCGCCAGCAGCTTGAACCAACCGGAGACCCAGTACTTC
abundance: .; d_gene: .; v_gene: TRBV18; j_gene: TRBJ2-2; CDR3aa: CASSPVQQTNTGELFF; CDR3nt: TGTGCCAGCTCACCAGTCCAGCAGACGAACACCGGGGAGCTGTTTTTT
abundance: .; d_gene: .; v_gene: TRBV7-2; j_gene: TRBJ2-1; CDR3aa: CASSSYEQFF; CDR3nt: TGTGCCAGCAGCAGCTATGAGCAGTTCTTC
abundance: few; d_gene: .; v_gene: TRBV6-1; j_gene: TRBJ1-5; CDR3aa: CASSDGRRQPQHF; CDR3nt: TGTGCCAGCAGTGACGGGAGGAGACAGCCCCAGCATTTT
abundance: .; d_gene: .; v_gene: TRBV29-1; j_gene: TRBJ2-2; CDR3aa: CSGRVAGGELFF; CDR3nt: TGCAGCGGAAGGGTGGCGGGCGGGGAGCTGTTTTTT
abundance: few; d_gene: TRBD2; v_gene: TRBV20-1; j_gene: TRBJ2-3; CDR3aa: CSASRLAGPATDTQYF; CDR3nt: TGCAGTGCTAGTCGACTAGCGGGCCCGGCCACAGATACGCAGTATTTT
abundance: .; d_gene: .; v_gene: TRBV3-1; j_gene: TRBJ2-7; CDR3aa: CASSPLARVYEQYF; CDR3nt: TGTGCCAGCAGTCCACTAGCCCGGGTCTACGAGCAGTACTTC
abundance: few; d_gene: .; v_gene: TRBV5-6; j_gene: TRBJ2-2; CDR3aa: CASSLGVGDTGELFF; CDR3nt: TGTGCCAGCAGCCTGGGAGTAGGGGACACCGGGGAGCTGTTTTTT